This T cell receptor beta chain appears in the sequencing data of a study of blood T cell repertoires in COVID-19. Study-level information: Acute and convalescent COVID-19 specimens originated in the United States, Italy and Spain. The cDNA or gDNA used as material had been derived from T cells, B-cell-depleted T cells, or PBMCs.

In the authors' workflow: How many nucleated cells were present was estimated from reference gene primer amplification. Generated by immunoSEQ multiplex PCR, the TCRdb table keeps only in-frame clones and is missing some. V, J and clone size reflect that table, while D and trimming were determined from the DNA. The profile shows more than 55,000 clones, approximately 80% of them singletons. The sequence derives from a woman in her 50s with active or convalescent COVID-19. Sequencing input: peripheral blood.

In DNA, the CDR3 is TGTGCCAGCAGCCACATGACTCTCCTTGACAATGAGCAGTTCTTC. Translation gives CASSHMTLLDNEQFF. J is TRBJ2-1 and V is TRBV7-2; D is undetermined. Trimming took off 5 bases at V and 5 bases at J, with 16 bases between the two ends. Germline-derived CDR1 and CDR2 are SGHTA and FQGNSA. The CDR3 consists of 15 residues.